This T cell receptor (beta chain) was sequenced in a study of T cell changes during pregnancy in multiple sclerosis. Method: immunoSEQ multiplex PCR; TCRdb's copy keeps in-frame clones and lacks some. The sample includes around 69,000 clones, roughly 92% of them seen just once. Of note for this clone: The sample holds other DNA sequences that translate to the same CDR3.

Sequenced material: peripheral blood, taken in the third trimester of pregnancy. The clonotype comes from a female donor with multiple sclerosis, enrolled in a pregnancy study.

CDR3 sequence reads: CAAQQRREEVYEQYF. CDR3 in DNA: TGTGCCGCCCAGCAGCGGCGGGAGGAAGTCTACGAGCAGTACTTC. V usage is TRBV2 and J usage is TRBJ2-7, with 8 bases lining up with TRBD2. This CDR3 is built from 15 residues. CDR1 and CDR2 (germline): SNHLY, FYNNEI. V lost 11 bases to trimming and J lost 3 bases; unmatched junction nucleotides: 15.